This is a list of T cell receptor beta chains from one sample in a study of Ad26.COV2.S vaccination and SARS-CoV-2 variants. Clones were sequenced by immunoSEQ multiplex PCR, and TCRdb holds only the in-frame ones, with some missing. The sample yields around 300,000 clones, roughly 89% seen once. Sequenced material: peripheral blood, taken in a trial of Ad26.COV2.S vaccine versus placebo. The receptors were gathered from a person aged 18 to 59 who received the Ad26.COV2.S COVID-19 vaccine or a placebo. Both conserved end residues are part of each CDR3. D genes are given only for firm matches. Clone size appears in some rows only: once, few, many, or a class for an expanded clone.

V	J	size	D	CDR3	DNA
TRBV10-3	TRBJ2-5	.	TRBD1	CAIKPGQGIGETQYF	TGTGCCATCAAACCGGGACAGGGGATCGGAGAGACCCAGTACTTC
TRBV19	TRBJ2-2	.	.	CASSTRGPKAGQNTGELFF	TGTGCCAGTAGTACCCGGGGGCCGAAAGCGGGCCAGAACACCGGGGAGCTGTTTTTT
TRBV13	TRBJ2-3	once	TRBD1	CASSNDRGSTDTQYF	TGTGCCAGCAGCAACGACAGGGGAAGCACAGATACGCAGTATTTT
TRBV11-2	TRBJ1-4	.	.	CASRSAGRGKLFF	TGTGCCAGCAGGTCAGCAGGGCGGGGAAAACTGTTTTTT
TRBV2	TRBJ2-3	once	TRBD1	CASSLGQGTDTQYF	TGTGCCAGCAGTCTGGGACAGGGGACAGATACGCAGTATTTT
TRBV6-1	TRBJ2-7	.	TRBD1	CASSETGTGYREQYF	TGTGCCAGCAGTGAGACCGGGACAGGGTATCGCGAGCAGTACTTC
TRBV28	TRBJ2-1	.	.	CASSLGDTGNEQFF	TGTGCCAGCAGTTTAGGGGACACGGGCAATGAGCAGTTCTTC
TRBV7-2	TRBJ1-1	.	.	CASSLSVTEAFF	TGTGCCAGCAGCTTATCCGTAACGGAAGCTTTCTTT
TRBV7-9	TRBJ2-1	.	TRBD2	CASSLVAGLVSVEQFF	TGTGCCAGCAGCTTAGTTGCCGGACTAGTTAGCGTTGAGCAGTTCTTC
TRBV6-1	TRBJ2-5	.	.	CASSTQEGGTQYF	TGTGCCAGCAGTACGCAGGAGGGGGGGACCCAGTACTTC
TRBV30	TRBJ2-7	.	TRBD2	CAWRGFTGTSETLGQYF	TGTGCCTGGAGGGGATTCACCGGGACTAGCGAAACCCTCGGGCAGTACTTC
TRBV5-1	TRBJ2-7	.	.	CASSSIPGADTGEQYF	TGCGCCAGCAGCTCGATCCCGGGAGCCGATACGGGCGAGCAGTACTTC
TRBV7-9	TRBJ2-3	.	TRBD2	CASSLYLAGDTDTQYF	TGTGCCAGCAGCTTATATTTAGCGGGAGACACAGATACGCAGTATTTT
TRBV27	TRBJ2-5	.	TRBD1	CASTTTGGEETQYF	TGTGCCAGCACCACGACAGGGGGCGAAGAGACCCAGTACTTC
TRBV6-6	TRBJ1-4	.	.	CASSSTGYNEKLFF	TGTGCCAGCAGTTCTACAGGGTATAATGAAAAACTGTTTTTT
TRBV15	TRBJ1-2	.	.	CATSRDVDGIGYTF	TGTGCCACCAGCAGAGATGTAGATGGGATCGGCTACACCTTC
TRBV7-8	TRBJ1-1	.	.	CASSLGQLNTEAFF	TGTGCCAGCAGCTTAGGACAGTTGAACACTGAAGCTTTCTTT
TRBV29-1	TRBJ2-1	.	.	CSVEPRGGYNEQFF	TGCAGCGTTGAGCCGCGAGGTGGTTACAATGAGCAGTTCTTC
TRBV6-5	TRBJ2-6	.	.	CASSPKFSGANVLTF	TGTGCCAGCAGTCCTAAGTTCTCTGGGGCCAACGTCCTGACTTTC
TRBV6-5	TRBJ1-5	few	.	CASRLTVNQPQHF	TGTGCCAGCAGATTGACAGTTAATCAGCCCCAGCATTTT
TRBV3-1/TRBV3-2	TRBJ1-3	.	.	CASSQELGLRNTIYF	TGTGCCAGCAGCCAAGAGTTGGGTTTGAGGAACACCATATATTTT
TRBV2	TRBJ1-1	few	.	CASSNLRRGTEAFF	TGTGCCAGCAGTAATTTGAGGCGAGGTACTGAAGCTTTCTTT
TRBV5-1	TRBJ2-7	.	TRBD2	CASSAWTSGTNPYEQYF	TGCGCCAGCAGCGCCTGGACTAGCGGAACAAATCCCTACGAGCAGTACTTC
TRBV4-1	TRBJ2-5	.	TRBD2	CASSQDSTSGGQTQYF	TGCGCCAGCAGCCAAGATTCCACTAGCGGGGGCCAGACCCAGTACTTC
TRBV20-1	TRBJ2-1	few	.	CSARGPLGPVF	TGCAGTGCTAGAGGCCCTCTTGGACCGGTCTTC
TRBV28	TRBJ2-1	.	TRBD2	CASSSGLAGGNEQFF	TGTGCCAGCAGTTCAGGACTAGCGGGAGGCAATGAGCAGTTCTTC
TRBV18	TRBJ2-2	.	TRBD2	CASSPGLGLAGVTGELFF	TGTGCCAGCTCACCAGGGCTGGGACTAGCGGGAGTCACCGGGGAGCTGTTTTTT
TRBV5-1	TRBJ1-6	.	.	CASSLDRTYNSPLHF	TGCGCCAGCAGCTTGGACCGGACCTATAATTCACCCCTCCACTTT
TRBV18	TRBJ1-2	.	.	CASSPSGETNYGYTF	TGTGCCAGCTCCCCATCTGGGGAGACTAACTATGGCTACACCTTC